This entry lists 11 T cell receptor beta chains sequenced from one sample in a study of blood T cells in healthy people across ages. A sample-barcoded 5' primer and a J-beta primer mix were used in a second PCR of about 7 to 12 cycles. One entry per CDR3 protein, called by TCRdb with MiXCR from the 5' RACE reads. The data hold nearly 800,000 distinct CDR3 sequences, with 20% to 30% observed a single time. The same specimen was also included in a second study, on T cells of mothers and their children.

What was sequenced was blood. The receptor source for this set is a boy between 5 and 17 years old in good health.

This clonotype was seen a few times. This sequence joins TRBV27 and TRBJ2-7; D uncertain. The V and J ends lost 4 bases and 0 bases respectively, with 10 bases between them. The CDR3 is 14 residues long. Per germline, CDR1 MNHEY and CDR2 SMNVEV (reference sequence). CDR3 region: CASSYSLDSYEQYF. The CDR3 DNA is TGTGCCAGCAGTTATAGTCTGGACTCCTACGAGCAGTACTTC.

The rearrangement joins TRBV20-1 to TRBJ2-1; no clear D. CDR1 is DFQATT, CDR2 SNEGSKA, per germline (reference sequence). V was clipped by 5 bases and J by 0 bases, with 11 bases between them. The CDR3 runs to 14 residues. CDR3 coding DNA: TGCAGTGCTCGTTCTACCTACTCCTACAATGAGCAGTTCTTC. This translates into CSARSTYSYNEQFF.

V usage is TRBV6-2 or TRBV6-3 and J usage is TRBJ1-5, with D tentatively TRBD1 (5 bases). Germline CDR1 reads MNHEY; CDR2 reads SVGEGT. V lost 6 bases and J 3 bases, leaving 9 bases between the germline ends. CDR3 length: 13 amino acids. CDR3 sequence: CASRTTDNQPQHF. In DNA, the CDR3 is TGTGCCAGCAGGACGACAGACAATCAGCCCCAGCATTTT.

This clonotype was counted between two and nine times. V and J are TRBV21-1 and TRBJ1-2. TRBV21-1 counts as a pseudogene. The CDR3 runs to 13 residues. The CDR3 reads CASSKAGIYGYTF. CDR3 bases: TGTGCCAGCAGCAAAGCCGGAATCTATGGCTACACCTTC.

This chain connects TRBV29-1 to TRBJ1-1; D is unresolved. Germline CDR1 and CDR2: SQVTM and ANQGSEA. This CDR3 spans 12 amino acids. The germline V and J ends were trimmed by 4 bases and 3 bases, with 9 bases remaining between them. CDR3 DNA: TGCAGCGTTGGAGGCGGGTACACTGAAGCTTTCTTT. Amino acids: CSVGGGYTEAFF.

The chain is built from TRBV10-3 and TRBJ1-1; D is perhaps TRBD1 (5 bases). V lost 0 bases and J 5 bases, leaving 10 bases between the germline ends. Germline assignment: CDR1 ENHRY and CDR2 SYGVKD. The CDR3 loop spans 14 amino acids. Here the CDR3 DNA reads TGTGCCATCAGTGAGTCGAGGGAGGGGACTGAAGCTTTCTTT. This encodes CAISESREGTEAFF.

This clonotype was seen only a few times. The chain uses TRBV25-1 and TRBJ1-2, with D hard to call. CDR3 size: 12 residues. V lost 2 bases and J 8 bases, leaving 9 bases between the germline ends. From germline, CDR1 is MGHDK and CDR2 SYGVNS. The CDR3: CASSEAYKGYTF. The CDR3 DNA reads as TGTGCCAGCAGTGAAGCGTACAAAGGCTACACCTTC.

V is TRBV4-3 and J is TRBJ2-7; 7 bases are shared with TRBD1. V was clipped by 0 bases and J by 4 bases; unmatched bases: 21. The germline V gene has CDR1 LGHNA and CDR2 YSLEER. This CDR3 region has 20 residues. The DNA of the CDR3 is TGCGCCAGCAGCCAAGACTTGGCTGGTGAGTGGACAGGTTCGGGTTACGAGCAGTACTTC. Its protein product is CASSQDLAGEWTGSGYEQYF.

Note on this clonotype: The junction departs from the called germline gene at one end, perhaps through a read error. The CDR3 coding sequence is TGCGCCAACAGCACGGGGGTTATCTACGAGCAGTACTTC. This gives the protein CANSTGVIYEQYF. This chain links TRBV5-1 with TRBJ2-7, with D possibly TRBD2 on 6 matching bases. CDR1 and CDR2 from the germline V gene are SGHRS and YFSETQ. The CDR3 runs 13 residues.

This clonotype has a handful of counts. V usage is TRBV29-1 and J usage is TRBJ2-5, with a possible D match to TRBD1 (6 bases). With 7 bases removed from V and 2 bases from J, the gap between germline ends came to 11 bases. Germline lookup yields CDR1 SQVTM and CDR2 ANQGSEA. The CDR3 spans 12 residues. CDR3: CSAKTGQETQYF. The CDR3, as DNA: TGCAGCGCCAAGACAGGACAAGAGACCCAGTACTTC.

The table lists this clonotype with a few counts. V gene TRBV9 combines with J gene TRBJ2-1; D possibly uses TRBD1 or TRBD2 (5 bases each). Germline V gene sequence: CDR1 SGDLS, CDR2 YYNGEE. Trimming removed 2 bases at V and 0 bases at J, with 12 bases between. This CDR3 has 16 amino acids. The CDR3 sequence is CASSVGTPSSYNEQFF. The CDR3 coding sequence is TGTGCCAGCAGCGTGGGGACCCCAAGCTCCTACAATGAGCAGTTCTTC.